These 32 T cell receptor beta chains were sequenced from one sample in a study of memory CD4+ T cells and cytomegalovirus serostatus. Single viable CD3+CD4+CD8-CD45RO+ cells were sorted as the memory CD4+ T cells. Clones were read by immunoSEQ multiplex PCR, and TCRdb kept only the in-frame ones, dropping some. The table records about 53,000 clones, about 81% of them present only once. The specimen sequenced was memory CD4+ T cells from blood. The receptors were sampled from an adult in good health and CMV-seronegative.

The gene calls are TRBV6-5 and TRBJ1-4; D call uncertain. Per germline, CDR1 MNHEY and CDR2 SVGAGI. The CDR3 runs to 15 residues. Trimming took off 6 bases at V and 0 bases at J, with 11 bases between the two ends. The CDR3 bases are TGTGCCAGCAGGGGAGGGAGGACAACTAATGAAAAACTGTTTTTT. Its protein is CASRGGRTTNEKLFF.

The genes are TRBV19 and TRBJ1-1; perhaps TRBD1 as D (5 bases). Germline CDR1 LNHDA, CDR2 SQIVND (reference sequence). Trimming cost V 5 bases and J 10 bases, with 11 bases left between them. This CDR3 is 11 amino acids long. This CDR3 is CASSLGDGAFF. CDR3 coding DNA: TGTGCCAGTAGTTTGGGGGACGGAGCTTTCTTT.

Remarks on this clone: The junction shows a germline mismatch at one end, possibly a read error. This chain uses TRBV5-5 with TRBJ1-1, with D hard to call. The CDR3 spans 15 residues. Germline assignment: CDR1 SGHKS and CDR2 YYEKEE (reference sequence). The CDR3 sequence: CASTLSILGNTEAFF. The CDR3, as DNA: TGTGCCAGCACCTTGTCGATTTTGGGGAACACTGAAGCTTTCTTT.

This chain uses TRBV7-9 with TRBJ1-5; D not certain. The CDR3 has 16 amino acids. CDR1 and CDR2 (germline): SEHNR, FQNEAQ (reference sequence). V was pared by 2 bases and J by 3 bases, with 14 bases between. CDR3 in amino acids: CASSLSSGQNNQPQHF. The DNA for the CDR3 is TGTGCCAGCAGCTTAAGTAGCGGGCAAAACAATCAGCCCCAGCATTTT.

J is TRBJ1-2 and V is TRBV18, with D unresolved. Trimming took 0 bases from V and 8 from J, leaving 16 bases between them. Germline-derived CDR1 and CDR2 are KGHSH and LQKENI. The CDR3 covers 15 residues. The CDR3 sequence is CASSPPARPGEGYTF. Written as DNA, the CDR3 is TGTGCCAGCTCACCACCGGCCCGGCCCGGGGAAGGCTACACCTTC.

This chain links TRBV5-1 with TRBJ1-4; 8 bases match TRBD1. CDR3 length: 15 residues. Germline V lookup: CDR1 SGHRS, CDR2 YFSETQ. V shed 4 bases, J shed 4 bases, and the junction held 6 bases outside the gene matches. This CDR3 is CASSAQGADNEKLFF. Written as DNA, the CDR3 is TGCGCCAGCAGCGCCCAGGGGGCGGATAATGAAAAACTGTTTTTT.

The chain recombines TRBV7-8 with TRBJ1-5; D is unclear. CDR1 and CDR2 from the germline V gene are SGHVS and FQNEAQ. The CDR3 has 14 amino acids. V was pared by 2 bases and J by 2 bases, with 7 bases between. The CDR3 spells CASSLNSGNQPQHF. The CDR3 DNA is TGTGCCAGCAGCTTAAATTCAGGCAATCAGCCCCAGCATTTT.

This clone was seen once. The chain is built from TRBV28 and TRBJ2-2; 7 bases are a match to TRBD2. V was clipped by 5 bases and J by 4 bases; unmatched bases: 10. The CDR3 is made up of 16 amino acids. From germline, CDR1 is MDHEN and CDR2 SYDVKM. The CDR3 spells CASSPAGASGTGELFF. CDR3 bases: TGTGCCAGCAGTCCAGCTGGGGCTAGCGGCACCGGGGAGCTGTTTTTT.

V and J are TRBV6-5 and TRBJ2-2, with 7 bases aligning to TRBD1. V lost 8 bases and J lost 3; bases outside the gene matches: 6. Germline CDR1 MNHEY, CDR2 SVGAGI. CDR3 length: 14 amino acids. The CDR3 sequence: CASAGTAYTGELFF. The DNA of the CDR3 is TGTGCCAGCGCCGGGACAGCCTACACCGGGGAGCTGTTTTTT.

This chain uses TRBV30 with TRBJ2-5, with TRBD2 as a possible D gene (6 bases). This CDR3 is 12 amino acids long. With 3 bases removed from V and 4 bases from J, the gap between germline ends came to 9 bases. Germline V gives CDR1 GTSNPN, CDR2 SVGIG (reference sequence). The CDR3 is CAWRGLAETQYF. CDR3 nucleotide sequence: TGTGCCTGGAGGGGACTTGCAGAGACCCAGTACTTC.

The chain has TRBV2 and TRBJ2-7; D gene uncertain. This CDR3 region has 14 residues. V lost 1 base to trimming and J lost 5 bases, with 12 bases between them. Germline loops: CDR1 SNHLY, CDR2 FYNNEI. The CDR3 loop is CASSEGSLSNEQYF. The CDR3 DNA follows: TGTGCCAGCAGTGAAGGGAGCCTCTCGAACGAGCAGTACTTC.

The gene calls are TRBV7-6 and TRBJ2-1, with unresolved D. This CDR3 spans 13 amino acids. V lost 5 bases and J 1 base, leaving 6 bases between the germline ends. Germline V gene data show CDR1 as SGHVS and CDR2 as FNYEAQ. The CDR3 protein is CASSESSYNEQFF. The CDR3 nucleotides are TGTGCCAGCAGCGAGTCTTCCTACAATGAGCAGTTCTTC.

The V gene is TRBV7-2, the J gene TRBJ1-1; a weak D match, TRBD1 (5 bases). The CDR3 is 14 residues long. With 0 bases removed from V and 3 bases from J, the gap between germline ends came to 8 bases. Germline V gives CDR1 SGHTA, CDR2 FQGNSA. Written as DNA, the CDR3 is TGTGCCAGCAGCTTAGCGGGGGGGTACACTGAAGCTTTCTTT. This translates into CASSLAGGYTEAFF. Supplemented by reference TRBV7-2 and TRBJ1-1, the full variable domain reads GAGVSQSPSNKVTEKGKDVELRCDPISGHTALYWYRQSLGQGLEFLIYFQGNSAPDKSGLPSDRFSAERTGGSVSTLTIQRTQQEDSAVYLCASSLAGGYTEAFFGQGTRLTVV.

CDR3 region: CSANSYNEQFF. In DNA form, the CDR3 reads TGCAGTGCCAACTCCTACAATGAGCAGTTCTTC. This chain connects TRBV20-1 to TRBJ2-1; D is ambiguous. Germline CDR1 is DFQATT and CDR2 is SNEGSKA (reference sequence). Trimming removed 6 bases at V and 0 bases at J, with 3 bases between. CDR3 length equals 11 residues.

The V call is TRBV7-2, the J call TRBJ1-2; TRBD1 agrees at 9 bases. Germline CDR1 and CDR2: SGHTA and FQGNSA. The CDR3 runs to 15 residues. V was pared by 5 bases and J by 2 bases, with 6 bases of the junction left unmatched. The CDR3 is CASSTQTGGNYGYTF. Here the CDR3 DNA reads TGTGCCAGCAGCACTCAGACAGGGGGAAACTATGGCTACACCTTC.

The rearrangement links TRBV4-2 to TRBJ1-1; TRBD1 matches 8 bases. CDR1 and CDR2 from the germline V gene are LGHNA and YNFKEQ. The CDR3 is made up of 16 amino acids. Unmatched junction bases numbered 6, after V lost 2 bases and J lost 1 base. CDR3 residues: CASSQIEGQGNTEAFF. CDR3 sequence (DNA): TGTGCCAGCAGCCAAATCGAAGGACAGGGGAACACTGAAGCTTTCTTT.

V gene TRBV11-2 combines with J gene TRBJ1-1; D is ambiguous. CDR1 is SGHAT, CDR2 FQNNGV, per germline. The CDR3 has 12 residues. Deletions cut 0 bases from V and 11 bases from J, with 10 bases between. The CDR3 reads CASSLDLRVAFF. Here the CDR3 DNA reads TGTGCCAGCAGCTTAGACCTCCGCGTTGCTTTCTTT.

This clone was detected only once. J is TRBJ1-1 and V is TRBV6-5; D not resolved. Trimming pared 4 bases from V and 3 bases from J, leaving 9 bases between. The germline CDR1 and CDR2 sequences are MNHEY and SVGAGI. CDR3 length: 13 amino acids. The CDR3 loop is CASSSPQDTEAFF. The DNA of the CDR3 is TGTGCCAGCAGTTCGCCCCAAGACACTGAAGCTTTCTTT.

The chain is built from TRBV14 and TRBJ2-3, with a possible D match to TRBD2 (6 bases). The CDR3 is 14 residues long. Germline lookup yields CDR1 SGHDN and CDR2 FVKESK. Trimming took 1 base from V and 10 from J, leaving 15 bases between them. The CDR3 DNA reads TGTGCCAGCAGCCAAGCTACGTTGGGCGGGGCGCAGTATTTT. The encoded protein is CASSQATLGGAQYF.

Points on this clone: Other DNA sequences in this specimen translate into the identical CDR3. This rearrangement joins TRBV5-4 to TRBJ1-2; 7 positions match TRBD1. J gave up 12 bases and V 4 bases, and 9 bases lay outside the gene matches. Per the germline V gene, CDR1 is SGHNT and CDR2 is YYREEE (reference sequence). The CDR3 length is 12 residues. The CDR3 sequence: CASSVRQGGDTF. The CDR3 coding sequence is TGTGCCAGCAGCGTGCGACAGGGCGGGGACACCTTC.

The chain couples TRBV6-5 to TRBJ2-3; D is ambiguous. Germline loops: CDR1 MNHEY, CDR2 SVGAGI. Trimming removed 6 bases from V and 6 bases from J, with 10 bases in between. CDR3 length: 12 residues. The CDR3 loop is CASRHAGDTQYF. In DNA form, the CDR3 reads TGTGCCAGCAGACACGCCGGGGATACGCAGTATTTT.

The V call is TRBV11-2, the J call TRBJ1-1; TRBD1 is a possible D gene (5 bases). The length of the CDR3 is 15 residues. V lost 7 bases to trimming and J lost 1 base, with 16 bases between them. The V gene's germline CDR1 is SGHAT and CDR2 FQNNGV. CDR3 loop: CASTTGLGTNTEAFF. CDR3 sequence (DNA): TGTGCCAGCACCACAGGTTTAGGGACGAACACTGAAGCTTTCTTT.

The CDR3 region has the DNA TGTGCCAGCAGATGGGTTAGCGGGAGGGCCGCAGATACGCAGTATTTT. It codes for CASRWVSGRAADTQYF. The genes are TRBV6-6 and TRBJ2-3; 11 bases agree with TRBD2. J gave up 4 bases and V 6 bases, and 9 bases lay outside the gene matches. This CDR3 is built from 16 residues. CDR1 and CDR2 (germline): MNHNY, SVGAGI (reference sequence).

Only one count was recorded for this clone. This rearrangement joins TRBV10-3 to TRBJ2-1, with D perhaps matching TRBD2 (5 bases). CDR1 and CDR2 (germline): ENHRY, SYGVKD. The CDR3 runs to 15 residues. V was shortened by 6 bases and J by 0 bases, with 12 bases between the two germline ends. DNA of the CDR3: TGTGCCATCAGGGGCGACGGACTCTCCTACAATGAGCAGTTCTTC. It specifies CAIRGDGLSYNEQFF.

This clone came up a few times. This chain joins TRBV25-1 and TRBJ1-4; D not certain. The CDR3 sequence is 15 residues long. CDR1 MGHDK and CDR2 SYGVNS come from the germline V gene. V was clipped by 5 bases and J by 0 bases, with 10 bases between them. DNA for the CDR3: TGTGCCAGCAGTAATACCCCGACAACTAATGAAAAACTGTTTTTT. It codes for CASSNTPTTNEKLFF.

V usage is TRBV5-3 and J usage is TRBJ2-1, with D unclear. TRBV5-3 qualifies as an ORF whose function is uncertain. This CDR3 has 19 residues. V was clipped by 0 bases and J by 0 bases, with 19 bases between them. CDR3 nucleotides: TGTGCCAGAAGCTTGGAAGATGGGTTGGCGGCAGCCTCCTACAATGAGCAGTTCTTC. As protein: CARSLEDGLAAASYNEQFF.

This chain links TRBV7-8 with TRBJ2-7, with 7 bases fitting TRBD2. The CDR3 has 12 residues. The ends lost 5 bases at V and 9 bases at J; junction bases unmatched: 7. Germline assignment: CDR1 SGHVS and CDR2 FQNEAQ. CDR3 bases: TGTGCCAGCAGCCCCCGGGGAGGGGCGCAGTACTTC. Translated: CASSPRGGAQYF.

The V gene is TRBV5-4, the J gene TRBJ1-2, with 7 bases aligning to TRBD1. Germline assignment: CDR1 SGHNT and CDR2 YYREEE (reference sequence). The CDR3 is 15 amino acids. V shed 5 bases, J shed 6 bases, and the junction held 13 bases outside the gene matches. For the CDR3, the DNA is TGTGCCAGCAGGCCCTCCTCGACAGGGTTCGATGGCTACACCTTC. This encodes CASRPSSTGFDGYTF.

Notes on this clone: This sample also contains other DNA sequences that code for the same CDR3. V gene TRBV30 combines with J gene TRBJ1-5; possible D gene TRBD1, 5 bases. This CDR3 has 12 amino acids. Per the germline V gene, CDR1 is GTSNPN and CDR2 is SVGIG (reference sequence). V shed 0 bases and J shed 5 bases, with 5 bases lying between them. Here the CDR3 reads CAWSVGDQPQHF. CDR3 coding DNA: TGTGCCTGGAGTGTAGGGGATCAGCCCCAGCATTTT.

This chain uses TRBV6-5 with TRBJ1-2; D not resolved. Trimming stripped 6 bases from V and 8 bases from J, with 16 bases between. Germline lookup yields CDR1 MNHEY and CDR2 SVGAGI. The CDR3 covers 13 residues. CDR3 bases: TGTGCCAGCAGCTCGAGACCTCCCAAGGGCTACACCTTC. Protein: CASSSRPPKGYTF.

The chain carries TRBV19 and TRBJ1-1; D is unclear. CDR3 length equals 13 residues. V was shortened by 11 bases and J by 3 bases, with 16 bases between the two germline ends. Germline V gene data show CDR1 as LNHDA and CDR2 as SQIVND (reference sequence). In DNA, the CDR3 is TGTGCCTCTCGCCCGCTATCGGACACTGAAGCTTTCTTT. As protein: CASRPLSDTEAFF.

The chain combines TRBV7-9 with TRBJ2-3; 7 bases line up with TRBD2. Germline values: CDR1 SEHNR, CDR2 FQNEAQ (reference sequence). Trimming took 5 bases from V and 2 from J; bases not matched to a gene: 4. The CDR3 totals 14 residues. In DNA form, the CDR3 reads TGTGCCAGCAGCCAACGGGACTACACAGATACGCAGTATTTT. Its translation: CASSQRDYTDTQYF. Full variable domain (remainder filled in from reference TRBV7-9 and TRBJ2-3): DTGVSQNPRHKITKRGQNVTFRCDPISEHNRLYWYRQTLGQGPEFLTYFQNEAQLEKSRLLSDRFSAERPKGSFSTLEIQRTEQGDSAMYLCASSQRDYTDTQYFGPGTRLTVL.